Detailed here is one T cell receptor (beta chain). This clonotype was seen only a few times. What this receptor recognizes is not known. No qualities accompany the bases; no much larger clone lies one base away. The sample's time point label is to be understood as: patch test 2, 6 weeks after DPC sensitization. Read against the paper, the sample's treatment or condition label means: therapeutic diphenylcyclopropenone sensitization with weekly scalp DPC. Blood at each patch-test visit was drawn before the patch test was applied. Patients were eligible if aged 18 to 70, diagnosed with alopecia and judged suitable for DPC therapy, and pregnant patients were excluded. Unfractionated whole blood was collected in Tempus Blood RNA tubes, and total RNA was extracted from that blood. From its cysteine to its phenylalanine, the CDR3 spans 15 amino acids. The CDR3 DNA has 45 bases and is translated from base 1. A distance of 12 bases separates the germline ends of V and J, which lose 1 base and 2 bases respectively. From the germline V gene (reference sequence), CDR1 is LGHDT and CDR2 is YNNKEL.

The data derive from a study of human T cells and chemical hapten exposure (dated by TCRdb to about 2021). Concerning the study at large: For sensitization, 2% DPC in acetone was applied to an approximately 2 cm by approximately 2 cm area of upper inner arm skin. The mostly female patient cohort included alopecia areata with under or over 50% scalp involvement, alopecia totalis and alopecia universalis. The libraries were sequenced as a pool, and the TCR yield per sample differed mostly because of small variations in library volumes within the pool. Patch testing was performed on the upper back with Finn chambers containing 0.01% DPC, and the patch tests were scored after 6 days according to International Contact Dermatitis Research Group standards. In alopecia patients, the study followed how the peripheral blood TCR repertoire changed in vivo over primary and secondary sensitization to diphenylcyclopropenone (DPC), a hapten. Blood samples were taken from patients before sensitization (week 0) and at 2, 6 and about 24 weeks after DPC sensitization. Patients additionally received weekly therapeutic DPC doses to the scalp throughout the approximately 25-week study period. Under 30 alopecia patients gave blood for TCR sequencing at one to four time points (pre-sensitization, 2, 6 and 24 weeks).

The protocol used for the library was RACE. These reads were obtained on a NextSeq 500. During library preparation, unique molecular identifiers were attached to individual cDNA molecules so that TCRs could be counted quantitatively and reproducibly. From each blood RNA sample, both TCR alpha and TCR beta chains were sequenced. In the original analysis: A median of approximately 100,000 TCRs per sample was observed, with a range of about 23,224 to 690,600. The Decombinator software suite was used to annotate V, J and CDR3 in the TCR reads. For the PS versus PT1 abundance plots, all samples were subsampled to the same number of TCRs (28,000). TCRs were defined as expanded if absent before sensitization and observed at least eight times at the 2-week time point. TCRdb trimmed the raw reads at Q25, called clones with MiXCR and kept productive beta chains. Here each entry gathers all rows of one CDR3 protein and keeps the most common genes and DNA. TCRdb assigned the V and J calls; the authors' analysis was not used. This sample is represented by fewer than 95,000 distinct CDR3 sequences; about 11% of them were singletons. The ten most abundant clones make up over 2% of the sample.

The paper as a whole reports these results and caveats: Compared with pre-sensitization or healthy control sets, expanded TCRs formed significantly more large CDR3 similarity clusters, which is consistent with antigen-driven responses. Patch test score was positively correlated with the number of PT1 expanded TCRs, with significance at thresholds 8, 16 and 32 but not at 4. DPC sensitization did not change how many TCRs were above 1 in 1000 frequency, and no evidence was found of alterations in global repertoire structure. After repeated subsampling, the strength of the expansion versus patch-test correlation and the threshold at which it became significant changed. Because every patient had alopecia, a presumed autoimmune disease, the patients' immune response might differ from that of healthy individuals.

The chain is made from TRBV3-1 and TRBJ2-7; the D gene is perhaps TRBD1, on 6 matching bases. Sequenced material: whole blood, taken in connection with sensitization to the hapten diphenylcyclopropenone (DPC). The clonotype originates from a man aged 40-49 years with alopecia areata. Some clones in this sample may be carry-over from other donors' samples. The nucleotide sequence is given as TGTGCCAGCAGCCAAGTACAAACAGGGCCCTACGAGCAGTACTTC. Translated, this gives CASSQVQTGPYEQYF.